This T cell receptor (beta chain) appears in the sequencing data of a study of T cell repertoires in cytomegalovirus infection. The overall study: Recently identified HLA-C-restricted and well-studied HLA-B-restricted CMV epitopes were used. Both a matching HLA type and CMV infection were indicated by public TCR beta signatures.

Study results and limitations: Public TCR beta family frequency separated CMV-and-HLA carriers, including in an independent cohort. HLA-C-restricted TCR beta clonotypes specific for CMV led the ex vivo response.

TCRdb redid the calling of the reads with MiXCR, one entry per CDR3 protein. In the table there are about 85,000 distinct CDR3 sequences, about half of which are singletons. V trimming: 3 bases; J trimming: 3 bases; junction bases outside the gene matches: 3. Germline V gene lookup returns CDR1 LNHDA and CDR2 SQIVND (reference sequence). The CDR3 spans 14 residues. The sample holds one count of this clonotype. What it binds is unknown. The source material was CD8+ T cells from cultured PBMCs, sampled from culture after CMV antigen stimulation. This chain connects TRBV19 to TRBJ2-7; TRBD1 aligns across 9 bases. The receptor was isolated from a human donor in good health (CMV status not recorded). Some clones in this sample may be carry-over from other donors' samples. The CDR3 here is CASSINRGLYEQYF. As DNA, the CDR3 is TGTGCCAGTAGTATCAACAGGGGGCTCTACGAGCAGTACTTC.